This T cell receptor (beta chain) comes out of a study of metastatic and nonmetastatic thyroid tumors. Background on the study: Repertoires from blood and tumor or nodule tissue of malignant and benign thyroid patients were compared. Study-level results: Malignant thyroid tumors reportedly had TCR beta diversity that was significantly higher than in benign nodules, in blood and tumor.

How the authors handled the data: A distant-metastasis classifier for papillary thyroid cancer was built using CDR3 differences across clinicopathological groups. TCRdb redid the clone calls on the PCR reads using MiXCR. These V and J calls derive from TCRdb rather than the authors' analysis. This sample has about 18,000 clones, with about 23% found just once. In this sample, this clone turned up a few times. Its target is not known. No patient received treatment before thyroid surgery. CDR1 and CDR2 from the germline V gene are LNHNV and YYDKDF (reference sequence). The CDR3 totals 14 residues. The V and J ends lost 3 bases and 8 bases respectively, with 16 bases between them.

This chain links TRBV15 with TRBJ1-2; D might be TRBD1 (5 bases). The sequence derives from a female donor with papillary thyroid cancer or a benign thyroid nodule (not recorded which). Some clones in this sample may be carry-over from other donors' samples. The sequencing input was adjacent normal tissue. The CDR3 region is CATSSLDGQGGYTF. The CDR3 DNA sequence: TGTGCCACCAGCAGCTTAGACGGCCAGGGCGGCTACACCTTC.